This T cell receptor beta chain comes out of a study of T-cell reconstitution after alpha-beta-depleted transplantation in children. Notes on the study in general: Alpha-beta T cells about two months after transplant reportedly derived from several hundred expanded graft clones. Surviving recipient T cells and thymic progenitors produced the high day-60 TCRbeta diversity seen in some patients. Newly made T cells mostly supplied T-cell counts and diversity one year after transplant.

This CDR3 has 11 amino acids. The V and J ends lost 7 bases and 6 bases, in that order; junction bases with no gene match: 3. Per germline, CDR1 SQVTM and CDR2 ANQGSEA. Notes on this clonotype: Its antigen is currently unknown.

Library preparation (for TCRbeta) was performed with unique molecular identifiers. TCRdb analysed the PCR reads with MiXCR anew, one entry per CDR3 protein. The sample lists about 980,000 distinct CDR3 sequences, roughly 29% occurring once. The TCR comes from a boy in the first two years of life who had a stem cell transplant for SCID, so the T cells may come from the graft donor. The chain combines TRBV29-1 with TRBJ2-1, with 7 bases identical to TRBD1. The sample here was PBMCs, mostly from graft donor cells, taken 360 days after TCRalphabeta/CD19-depleted stem cell transplant. The CDR3 loop reads CSGQGSNEQFF. The CDR3 DNA reads as TGCAGCGGACAGGGTTCCAATGAGCAGTTCTTC.